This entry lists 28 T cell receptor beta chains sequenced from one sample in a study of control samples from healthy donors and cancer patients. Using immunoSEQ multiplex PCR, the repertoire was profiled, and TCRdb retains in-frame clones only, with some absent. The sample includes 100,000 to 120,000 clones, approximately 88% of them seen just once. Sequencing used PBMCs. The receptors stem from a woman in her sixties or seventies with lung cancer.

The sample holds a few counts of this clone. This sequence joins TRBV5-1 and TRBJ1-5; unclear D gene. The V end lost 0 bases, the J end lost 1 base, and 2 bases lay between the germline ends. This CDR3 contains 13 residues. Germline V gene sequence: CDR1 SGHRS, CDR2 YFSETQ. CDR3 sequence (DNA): TGCGCCAGCAGCTTGGACAGCAATCAGCCCCAGCATTTT. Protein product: CASSLDSNQPQHF.

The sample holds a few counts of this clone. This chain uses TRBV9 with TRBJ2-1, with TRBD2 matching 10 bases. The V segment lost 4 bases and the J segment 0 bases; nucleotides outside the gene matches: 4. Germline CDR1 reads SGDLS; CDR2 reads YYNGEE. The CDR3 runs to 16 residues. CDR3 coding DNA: TGTGCCAGCAGCATCGGACTAGCGGTCTCCTACAATGAGCAGTTCTTC. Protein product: CASSIGLAVSYNEQFF.

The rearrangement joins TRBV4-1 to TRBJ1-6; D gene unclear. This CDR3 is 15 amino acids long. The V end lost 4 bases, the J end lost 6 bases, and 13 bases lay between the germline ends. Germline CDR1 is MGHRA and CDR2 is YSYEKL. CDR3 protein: CASSLGSEVNSPLHF. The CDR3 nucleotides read TGCGCCAGCAGCCTCGGATCTGAGGTTAATTCACCCCTCCACTTT.

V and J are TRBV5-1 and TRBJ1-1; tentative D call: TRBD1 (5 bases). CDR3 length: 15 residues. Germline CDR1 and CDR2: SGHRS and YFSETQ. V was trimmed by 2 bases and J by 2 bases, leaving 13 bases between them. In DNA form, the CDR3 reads TGCGCCAGCAGCTTAAGCAGTGGACATAACACTGAAGCTTTCTTT. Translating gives CASSLSSGHNTEAFF. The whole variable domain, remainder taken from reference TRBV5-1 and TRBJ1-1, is KAGVTQTPRYLIKTRGQQVTLSCSPISGHRSVSWYQQTPGQGLQFLFEYFSETQRNKGNFPGRFSGRQFSNSRSEMNVSTLELGDSALYLCASSLSSGHNTEAFFGQGTRLTVV.

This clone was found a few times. In nucleotides, the CDR3 is TGTGCCAGCAGCTACCGCAGGGGGACGTACGAGCAGTACTTC. Translated, it gives CASSYRRGTYEQYF. The chain recombines TRBV11-1 with TRBJ2-7, with TRBD1 identical over 7 bases. Germline assignment: CDR1 SGHAT and CDR2 FQDESV (reference sequence). CDR3 length: 14 residues. V was clipped by 4 bases and J by 4 bases; unmatched bases: 7.

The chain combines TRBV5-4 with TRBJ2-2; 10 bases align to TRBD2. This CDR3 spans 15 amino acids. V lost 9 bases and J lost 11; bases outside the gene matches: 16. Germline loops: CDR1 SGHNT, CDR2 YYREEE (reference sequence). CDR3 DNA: TGTGCCACCACTTCCGGGACTAGCGTAACGGGTGAGCTGTTTTTT. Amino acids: CATTSGTSVTGELFF.

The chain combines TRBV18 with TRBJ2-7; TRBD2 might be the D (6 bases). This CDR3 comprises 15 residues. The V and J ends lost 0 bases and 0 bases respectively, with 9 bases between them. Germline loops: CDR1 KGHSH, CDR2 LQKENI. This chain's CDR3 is CASSPPEGLSYEQYF. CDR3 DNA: TGTGCCAGCTCACCACCGGAGGGCCTCTCCTACGAGCAGTACTTC.

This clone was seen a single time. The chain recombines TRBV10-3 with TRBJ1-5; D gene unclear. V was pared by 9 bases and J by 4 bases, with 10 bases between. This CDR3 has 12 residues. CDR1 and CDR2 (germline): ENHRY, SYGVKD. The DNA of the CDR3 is TGTGCCATGGGCAGCGATAATCAGCCCCAGCATTTT. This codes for CAMGSDNQPQHF.

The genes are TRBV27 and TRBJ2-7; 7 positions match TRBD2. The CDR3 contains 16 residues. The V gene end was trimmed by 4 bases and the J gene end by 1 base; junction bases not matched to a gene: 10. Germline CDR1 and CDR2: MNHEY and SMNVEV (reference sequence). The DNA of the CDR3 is TGTGCCAGCAGTTCTCGGGAGGTCACATTATCCTACGAGCAGTACTTC. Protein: CASSSREVTLSYEQYF.

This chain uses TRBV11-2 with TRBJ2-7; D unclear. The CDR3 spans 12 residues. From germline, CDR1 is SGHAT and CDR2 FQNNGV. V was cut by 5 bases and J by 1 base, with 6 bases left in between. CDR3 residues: CASSQRSYEQYF. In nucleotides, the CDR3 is TGTGCCAGCAGCCAACGGTCCTACGAGCAGTACTTC.

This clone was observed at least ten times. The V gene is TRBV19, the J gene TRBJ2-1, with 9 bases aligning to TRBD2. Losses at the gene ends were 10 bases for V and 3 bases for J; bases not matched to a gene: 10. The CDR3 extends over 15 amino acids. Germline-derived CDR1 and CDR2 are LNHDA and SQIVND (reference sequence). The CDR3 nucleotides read TGTGCCACCGCACCGACTAGCGGAGACTACAATGAGCAGTTCTTC. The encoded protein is CATAPTSGDYNEQFF.

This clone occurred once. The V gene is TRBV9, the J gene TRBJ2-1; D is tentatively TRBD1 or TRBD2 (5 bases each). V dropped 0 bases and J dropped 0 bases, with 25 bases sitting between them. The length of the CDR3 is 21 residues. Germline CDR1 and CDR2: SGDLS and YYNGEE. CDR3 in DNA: TGTGCCAGCAGCGTAGGGGGACGGACGTCCAATGCCCCAAGCTCCTACAATGAGCAGTTCTTC. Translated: CASSVGGRTSNAPSSYNEQFF.

The CDR3 spells CASSVEGGTEAFF. DNA of the CDR3: TGTGCCAGCAGCGTCGAGGGGGGGACTGAAGCTTTCTTT. The rearrangement joins TRBV9 to TRBJ1-1; possible D gene TRBD1, 6 bases. Germline V gene data show CDR1 as SGDLS and CDR2 as YYNGEE. Deletions cut 2 bases from V and 5 bases from J, with 10 bases between. There are 13 residues in the CDR3.

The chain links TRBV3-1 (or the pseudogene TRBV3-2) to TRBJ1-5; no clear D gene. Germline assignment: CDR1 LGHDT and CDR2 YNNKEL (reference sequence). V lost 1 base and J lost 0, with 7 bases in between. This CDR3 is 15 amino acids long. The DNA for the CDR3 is TGTGCCAGCAGCCAAGCTTCCAGTAGCAATCAGCCCCAGCATTTT. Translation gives CASSQASSSNQPQHF.

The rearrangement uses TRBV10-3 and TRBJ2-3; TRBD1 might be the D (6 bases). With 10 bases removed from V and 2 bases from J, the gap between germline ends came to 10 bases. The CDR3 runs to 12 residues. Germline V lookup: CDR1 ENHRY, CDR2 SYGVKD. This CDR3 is CASTGPTDTQYF. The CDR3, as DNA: TGTGCCAGCACAGGGCCCACAGATACGCAGTATTTT.

As DNA, the CDR3 is TGTGCCACCAGTCCCACTAGCGGGAGGCCCAAAAACATTCAGTACTTC. It yields the protein CATSPTSGRPKNIQYF. This rearrangement joins TRBV15 to TRBJ2-4; 12 bases align to TRBD2. There are 16 residues in the CDR3. Germline V gives CDR1 LNHNV, CDR2 YYDKDF (reference sequence). V lost 6 bases, J lost 2 bases, and 5 bases stayed unmatched.

CDR3 coding DNA: TGCGCCAGCAGCTTGGTAGCGGGAGGGAGTGAGCAGTACTTC. Translated: CASSLVAGGSEQYF. The chain carries TRBV5-1 and TRBJ2-7; TRBD2 aligns across 11 bases. From germline, CDR1 is SGHRS and CDR2 YFSETQ. V trimming: 0 bases; J trimming: 7 bases; junction bases outside the gene matches: 3. The CDR3 has 14 amino acids. Complete variable domain (other parts from reference TRBV5-1 and TRBJ2-7): KAGVTQTPRYLIKTRGQQVTLSCSPISGHRSVSWYQQTPGQGLQFLFEYFSETQRNKGNFPGRFSGRQFSNSRSEMNVSTLELGDSALYLCASSLVAGGSEQYFGPGTRLTVT.

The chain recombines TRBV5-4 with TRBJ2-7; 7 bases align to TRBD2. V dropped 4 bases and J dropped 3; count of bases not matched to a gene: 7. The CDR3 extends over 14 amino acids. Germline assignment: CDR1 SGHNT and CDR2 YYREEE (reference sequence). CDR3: CASSPTSDGYEQYF. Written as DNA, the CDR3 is TGTGCCAGCAGCCCTACTAGCGATGGCTACGAGCAGTACTTC.

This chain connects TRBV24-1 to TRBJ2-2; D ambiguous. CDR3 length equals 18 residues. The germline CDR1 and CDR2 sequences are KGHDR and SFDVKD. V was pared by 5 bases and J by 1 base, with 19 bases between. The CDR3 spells CATSGGAGWSGNTGELFF. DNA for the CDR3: TGTGCCACCAGTGGAGGCGCTGGATGGTCTGGGAACACCGGGGAGCTGTTTTTT.

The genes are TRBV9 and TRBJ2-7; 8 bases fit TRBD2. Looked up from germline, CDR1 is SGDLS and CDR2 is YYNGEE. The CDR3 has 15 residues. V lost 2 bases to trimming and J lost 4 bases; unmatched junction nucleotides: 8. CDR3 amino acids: CASSVEAGAVYEQYF. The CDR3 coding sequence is TGTGCCAGCAGCGTGGAAGCGGGAGCAGTATACGAGCAGTACTTC.

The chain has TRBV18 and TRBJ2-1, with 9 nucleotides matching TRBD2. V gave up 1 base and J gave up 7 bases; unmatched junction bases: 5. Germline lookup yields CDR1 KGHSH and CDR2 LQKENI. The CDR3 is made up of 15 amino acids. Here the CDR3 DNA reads TGTGCCAGCTCACCACAAAGCGGGGGGAGTAATGAGCAGTTCTTC. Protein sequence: CASSPQSGGSNEQFF.

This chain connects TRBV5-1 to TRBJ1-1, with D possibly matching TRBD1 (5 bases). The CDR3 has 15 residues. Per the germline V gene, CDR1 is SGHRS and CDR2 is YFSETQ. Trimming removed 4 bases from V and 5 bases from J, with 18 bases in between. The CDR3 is CASSPDGYAGTEAFF. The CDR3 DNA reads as TGCGCCAGCAGCCCAGATGGGTATGCAGGGACTGAAGCTTTCTTT. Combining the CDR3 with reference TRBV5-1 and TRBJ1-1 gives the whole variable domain KAGVTQTPRYLIKTRGQQVTLSCSPISGHRSVSWYQQTPGQGLQFLFEYFSETQRNKGNFPGRFSGRQFSNSRSEMNVSTLELGDSALYLCASSPDGYAGTEAFFGQGTRLTVV.

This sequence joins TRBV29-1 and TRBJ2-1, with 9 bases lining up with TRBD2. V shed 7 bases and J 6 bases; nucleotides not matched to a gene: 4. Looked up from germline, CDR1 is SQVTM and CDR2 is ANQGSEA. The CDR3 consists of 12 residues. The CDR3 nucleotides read TGCAGCGGTCGGACTAGCGTCAATGAGCAGTTCTTC. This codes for CSGRTSVNEQFF.

In DNA form, the CDR3 reads TGTGCCAGCAGATCCCGACTAGCAATTAGCTCCTACAATGAGCAGTTCTTC. Translated, it gives CASRSRLAISSYNEQFF. The V gene is TRBV5-6, the J gene TRBJ2-1; 7 positions match TRBD2. Germline loops: CDR1 SGHDT, CDR2 YYEEEE. The CDR3 length is 17 residues. J was trimmed by 0 bases and V by 5 bases; bases with no gene match: 11.

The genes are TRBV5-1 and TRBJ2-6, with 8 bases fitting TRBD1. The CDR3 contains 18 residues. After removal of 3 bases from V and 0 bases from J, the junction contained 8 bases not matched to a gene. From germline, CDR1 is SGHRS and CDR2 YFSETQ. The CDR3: CASSSGQGGGSGANVLTF. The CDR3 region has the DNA TGCGCCAGCAGCTCAGGACAGGGAGGAGGCTCTGGGGCCAACGTCCTGACTTTC.

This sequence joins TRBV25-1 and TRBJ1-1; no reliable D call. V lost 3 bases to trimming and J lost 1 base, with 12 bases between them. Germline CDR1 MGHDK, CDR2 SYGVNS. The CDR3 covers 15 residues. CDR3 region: CASSDWGSGNTEAFF. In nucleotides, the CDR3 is TGTGCCAGCAGTGATTGGGGTAGCGGGAACACTGAAGCTTTCTTT.

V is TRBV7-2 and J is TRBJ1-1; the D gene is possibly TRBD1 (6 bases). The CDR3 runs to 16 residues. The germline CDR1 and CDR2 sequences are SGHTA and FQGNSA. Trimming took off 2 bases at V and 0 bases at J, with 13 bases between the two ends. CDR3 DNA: TGTGCCAGCAGCTTAACAGGTCGGACAGTGAACACTGAAGCTTTCTTT. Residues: CASSLTGRTVNTEAFF.

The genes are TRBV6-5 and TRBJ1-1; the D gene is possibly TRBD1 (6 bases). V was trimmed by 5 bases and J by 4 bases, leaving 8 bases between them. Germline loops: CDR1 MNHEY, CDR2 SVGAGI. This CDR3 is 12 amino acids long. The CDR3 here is CASSNRVTEAFF. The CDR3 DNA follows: TGTGCCAGCAGTAACAGGGTCACTGAAGCTTTCTTT.